This entry features one T cell receptor beta chain sequence. The antigen remains undetermined. This entry is derived from a study of T cell responses to AZD1222 COVID-19 vaccine. Study-level points and caveats: All repertoire sampling was performed exclusively after the peak T cell response. There were vaccine-associated CD4 TCRs across spike, dominant at 160-218 and 743-854. Spike-specific TCR breadth and depth rose after two AZD1222 doses.

The CDR3 contains 15 residues. Trimming removed 2 bases from V and 2 bases from J, with 12 bases in between. Germline-derived CDR1 and CDR2 are SGHNT and YYREEE (reference sequence). Profiling relied on immunoSEQ multiplex PCR, and the TCRdb table lists in-frame clones only, not all of them. The sample includes about 97,000 clones, around 89% of them seen just once. The receptor was derived from an adult in good health. The specimen comprised peripheral blood, sampled on day 0 of AZD1222 vaccination. The rearrangement joins TRBV5-4 to TRBJ2-3; D might be TRBD1 (5 bases). The CDR3 coding sequence is TGTGCCAGCAGCTTAACCGACAGCTACACAGATACGCAGTATTTT. This gives the protein CASSLTDSYTDTQYF.